The rows below give T cell receptor beta chains drawn from one sample of a study of T-cell reconstitution after alpha-beta-depleted transplantation in children. From the PCR reads, TCRdb called clonotypes with MiXCR, one entry per CDR3 protein. The sample contains 500,000 to 600,000 distinct CDR3 sequences, about 17% of which appear only once. The sequences come from PBMCs from the stem cell graft donor, collected from the stem cell graft. The receptors shown here come from a human donor who donated a stem cell graft to a child with acute lymphoblastic leukemia. The CDR3 runs from the conserved cysteine through the conserved F or W. D genes are given only for firm matches. Size tells how often a clone was seen (once, few, many) or the class of an expanded clone, and some rows leave it out.

J gene | clone size | V gene | D gene | CDR3 protein | CDR3 DNA
TRBJ1-1 | few | TRBV4-1 | . | CASSQEQWSNTEAFF | TGCGCCAGCAGCCAAGAGCAATGGTCGAACACTGAAGCTTTCTTT
TRBJ1-5 | few | TRBV4-1 | . | CASSQVGGNQPQHF | TGCGCCAGCAGCCAAGTTGGGGGAAATCAGCCCCAGCATTTT
TRBJ2-7 | . | TRBV11-1 | TRBD2 | CASSAPSGLASGRSTPYEQYF | TGTGCCAGCAGCGCGCCGTCGGGGCTGGCTAGCGGGAGGAGTACGCCCTACGAGCAGTACTTC
TRBJ1-1 | few | TRBV9 | . | CASSLGGQTEAFF | TGTGCCAGCAGCTTGGGGGGCCAGACTGAAGCTTTCTTT
TRBJ1-2 | . | TRBV29-1 | . | CSVDGQFNYGYTF | TGCAGCGTTGACGGCCAGTTTAACTATGGCTACACCTTC
TRBJ1-5 | . | TRBV20-1 | . | CSAAGTPGQPQHF | TGCAGTGCTGCTGGGACCCCGGGGCAGCCCCAGCATTTT
TRBJ2-2 | few | TRBV7-8 | TRBD2 | CASSYSLAGYTGELFF | TGTGCCAGCAGTTATAGTCTAGCGGGATACACCGGGGAGCTGTTTTTT
TRBJ2-7 | . | TRBV27 | . | CASSLPDSGRVYEQYF | TGTGCCAGCAGTTTGCCAGATAGCGGCAGAGTCTACGAGCAGTACTTC
TRBJ2-7 | many | TRBV5-5 | TRBD1 | CASSAWTGGYEQYF | TGTGCCAGCAGCGCTTGGACAGGTGGCTACGAGCAGTACTTC
TRBJ2-2 | few | TRBV20-1 | . | CSAQVAGRGYGELFF | TGCAGTGCCCAGGTGGCGGGTCGAGGGTACGGGGAGCTGTTTTTT
TRBJ2-3 | . | TRBV7-9 | . | CASSLLQTSSTDTQYF | TGTGCCAGCAGCTTACTCCAGACCTCTAGCACAGATACGCAGTATTTT
TRBJ2-5 | few | TRBV2 | . | CASIPKQQETQYF | TGTGCCAGCATCCCGAAGCAGCAAGAGACCCAGTACTTC
TRBJ2-5 | few | TRBV2 | . | CASSRARAPETQYF | TGTGCCAGCAGCCGCGCCAGGGCCCCCGAGACCCAGTACTTC
TRBJ2-2 | . | TRBV7-9 | . | CASWSPRMNTGELFF | TGTGCCAGCTGGTCCCCGCGGATGAACACCGGGGAGCTGTTTTTT
TRBJ2-1 | few | TRBV27 | TRBD2 | CASRLAGGPEQFF | TGTGCCAGCAGATTAGCGGGAGGGCCTGAGCAGTTCTTC
TRBJ2-1 | . | TRBV5-1 | TRBD2 | CASSLIAGPNEQFF | TGCGCCAGCAGCTTAATAGCGGGACCCAATGAGCAGTTCTTC
TRBJ2-7 | few | TRBV29-1 | TRBD1 | CSVEAPGQVSYEQYF | TGCAGCGTTGAAGCCCCAGGACAGGTCTCCTACGAGCAGTACTTC
TRBJ2-2 | few | TRBV12-3/TRBV12-4 | . | CASRRGRRTNTGELFF | TGTGCCAGCAGGCGCGGACGACGGACGAACACCGGGGAGCTGTTTTTT
TRBJ2-7 | many | TRBV27 | TRBD2 | CASSLGGEQYF | TGCGCCAGCAGCTTGGGGGGGGAGCAGTACTTC
TRBJ2-1 | . | TRBV5-1 | . | CASSLFWGYFF | TGCGCCAGCAGCTTGTTCTGGGGCTATTTCTTC
TRBJ2-7 | . | TRBV5-5 | TRBD1 | CASSPGQGNLYEQYF | TGTGCCAGCAGCCCCGGACAGGGTAACCTCTACGAGCAGTACTTC
TRBJ1-2 | . | TRBV29-1 | . | CSIEFVAGLGRNGYTF | TGCAGCATTGAGTTCGTGGCGGGGTTGGGGCGAAATGGCTACACCTTC
TRBJ2-1 | . | TRBV29-1 | . | CSVEVEYTPGNEQFF | TGCAGCGTTGAAGTAGAGTATACACCCGGGAATGAGCAGTTCTTC